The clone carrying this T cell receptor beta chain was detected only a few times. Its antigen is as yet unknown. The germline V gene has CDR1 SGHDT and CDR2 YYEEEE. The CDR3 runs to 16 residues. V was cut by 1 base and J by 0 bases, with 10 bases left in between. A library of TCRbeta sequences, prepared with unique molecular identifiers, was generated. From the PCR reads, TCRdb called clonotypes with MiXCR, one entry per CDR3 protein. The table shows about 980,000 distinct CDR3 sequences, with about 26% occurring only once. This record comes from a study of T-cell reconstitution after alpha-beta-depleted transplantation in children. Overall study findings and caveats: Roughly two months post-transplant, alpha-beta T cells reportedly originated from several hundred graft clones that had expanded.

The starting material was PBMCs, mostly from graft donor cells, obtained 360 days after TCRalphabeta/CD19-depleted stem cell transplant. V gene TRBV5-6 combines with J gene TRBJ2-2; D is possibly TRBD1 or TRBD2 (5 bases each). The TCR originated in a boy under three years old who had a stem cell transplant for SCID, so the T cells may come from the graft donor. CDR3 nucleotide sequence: TGTGCCAGCAGCTTGAGAGGGGCGTCGAACACCGGGGAGCTGTTTTTT. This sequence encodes CASSLRGASNTGELFF.